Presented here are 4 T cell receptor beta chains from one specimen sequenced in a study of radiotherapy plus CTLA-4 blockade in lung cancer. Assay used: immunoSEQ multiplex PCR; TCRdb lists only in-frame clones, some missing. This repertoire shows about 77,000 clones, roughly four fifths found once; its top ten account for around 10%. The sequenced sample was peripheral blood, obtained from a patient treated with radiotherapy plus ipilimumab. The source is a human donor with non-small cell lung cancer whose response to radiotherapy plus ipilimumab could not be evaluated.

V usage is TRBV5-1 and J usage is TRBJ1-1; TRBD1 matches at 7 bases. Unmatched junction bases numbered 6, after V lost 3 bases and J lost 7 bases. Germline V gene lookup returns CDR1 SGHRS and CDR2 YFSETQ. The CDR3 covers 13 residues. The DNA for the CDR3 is TGCGCCAGCAGCTCGGGACAGTTTTATGAAGCTTTCTTT. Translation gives CASSSGQFYEAFF.

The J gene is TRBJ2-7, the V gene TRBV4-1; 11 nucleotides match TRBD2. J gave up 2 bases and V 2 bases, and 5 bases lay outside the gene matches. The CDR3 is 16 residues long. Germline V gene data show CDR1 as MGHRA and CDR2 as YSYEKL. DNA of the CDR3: TGCGCCAGCAGCCAACCACTAGCGGGAGCACCCTACGAGCAGTACTTC. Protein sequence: CASSQPLAGAPYEQYF.

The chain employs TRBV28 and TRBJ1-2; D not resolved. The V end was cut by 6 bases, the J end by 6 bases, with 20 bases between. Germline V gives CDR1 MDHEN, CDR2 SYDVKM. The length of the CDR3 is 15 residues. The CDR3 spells CASSLAGMYRNGYTF. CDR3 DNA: TGTGCCAGCAGCCTCGCCGGGATGTATCGGAATGGCTACACCTTC.

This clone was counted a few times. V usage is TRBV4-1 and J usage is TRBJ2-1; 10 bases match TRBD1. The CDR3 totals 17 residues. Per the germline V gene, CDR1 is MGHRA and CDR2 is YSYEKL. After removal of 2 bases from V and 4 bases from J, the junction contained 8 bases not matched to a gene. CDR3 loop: CASSQQPGTGEYNEQFF. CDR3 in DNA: TGCGCCAGCAGCCAACAACCTGGGACAGGGGAATACAATGAGCAGTTCTTC.